This entry lists 30 T cell receptor beta chains sequenced from one sample in a study of beta chain features in type 1 diabetes. The sequenced template was cDNA made from the entire isolated RNA. Only in-frame clones appear in the TCRdb table, and some are missing; sequencing was by immunoSEQ multiplex PCR. Of under 800,000 clones in the sample, roughly a sixth were seen once. Sequencing input: naive CD4+ T cells from blood. These receptors all stem from a man younger than 35 in good health.

This clone was observed a few times. The rearrangement links TRBV5-4 to TRBJ2-1, with TRBD1 matching 8 bases. Germline V CDR1 and CDR2: SGHNT, YYREEE (reference sequence). J gave up 8 bases and V 1 base, and 11 bases lay outside the gene matches. There are 16 residues in the CDR3. The CDR3 protein is CASSLSDRGGPDEQFF. The CDR3 DNA is TGTGCCAGCAGCTTGAGCGACAGGGGAGGTCCTGATGAGCAGTTCTTC.

The sample holds a few counts of this clone. The rearrangement joins TRBV18 to TRBJ2-5; 10 bases map to TRBD1. CDR3 length equals 15 residues. Trimming cost V 8 bases and J 0 bases; bases outside gene matches: 6. Germline V CDR1 and CDR2: KGHSH, LQKENI. The CDR3 is CASLRDRGYQETQYF. The CDR3 DNA reads TGTGCCAGCCTACGGGACAGGGGCTACCAAGAGACCCAGTACTTC.

This sequence joins TRBV25-1 and TRBJ2-5; 9 positions agree with TRBD1. CDR1 is MGHDK and CDR2 is SYGVNS in the germline V gene. J was trimmed by 3 bases and V by 4 bases; bases with no gene match: 15. This CDR3 comprises 18 residues. In DNA, the CDR3 is TGTGCCAGCAGTGCCGACAGGGGGTACCAAGCCCGAGAAGAGACCCAGTACTTC. This translates into CASSADRGYQAREETQYF.

This clone has more than one count but fewer than ten. The gene calls are TRBV7-9 and TRBJ1-2; 12 bases match TRBD1. The CDR3 consists of 19 residues. The V gene's germline CDR1 is SEHNR and CDR2 FQNEAQ (reference sequence). V was clipped by 0 bases and J by 6 bases; unmatched bases: 14. As DNA, the CDR3 is TGTGCCAGCAGCTTAGCCTTCGGGACAGGGGGCGTCAATAGTAATGGCTACACCTTC. Translating it yields CASSLAFGTGGVNSNGYTF.

This chain links TRBV19 with TRBJ2-7, with 12 bases that match TRBD1. This CDR3 comprises 15 residues. The J segment lost 5 bases and the V segment lost 6 bases, leaving 8 bases of the junction unmatched. Germline-derived CDR1 and CDR2 are LNHDA and SQIVND (reference sequence). The CDR3 DNA follows: TGTGCCAGTAGCCTCCCCGGGACAGGGGGCGACGAGCAGTACTTC. It translates to CASSLPGTGGDEQYF.

The chain recombines TRBV7-2 with TRBJ2-1, with 12 bases fitting TRBD2. Per the germline V gene, CDR1 is SGHTA and CDR2 is FQGNSA. The CDR3 has 16 residues. V lost 5 bases and J lost 2; bases outside the gene matches: 4. CDR3 sequence: CASSPSGGAPYNEQFF. The DNA for the CDR3 is TGTGCCAGCAGCCCTAGCGGGGGGGCCCCCTACAATGAGCAGTTCTTC.

This clone was detected only a few times. The chain employs TRBV7-9 and TRBJ2-7, with 8 bases identical to TRBD1. CDR3 length: 15 residues. J was trimmed by 0 bases and V by 2 bases; bases with no gene match: 3. Germline assignment: CDR1 SEHNR and CDR2 FQNEAQ (reference sequence). DNA of the CDR3: TGTGCCAGCAGCTTAAGACAGGGGTACTCCTACGAGCAGTACTTC. This encodes CASSLRQGYSYEQYF. The full variable domain, its missing parts supplied by reference TRBV7-9 and TRBJ2-7, is DTGVSQNPRHKITKRGQNVTFRCDPISEHNRLYWYRQTLGQGPEFLTYFQNEAQLEKSRLLSDRFSAERPKGSFSTLEIQRTEQGDSAMYLCASSLRQGYSYEQYFGPGTRLTVT.

This clone was counted a few times. The genes are TRBV6-1 and TRBJ1-2; D is perhaps TRBD1 (6 bases). The V gene's germline CDR1 is MNHNS and CDR2 SASEGT. Trimming left V 9 bases short and J 4 bases short, with 15 bases between. The CDR3 loop spans 13 amino acids. Here the CDR3 reads CASIKDSVYGYTF. In DNA form, the CDR3 reads TGTGCCAGTATCAAGGACAGCGTCTATGGCTACACCTTC.

This clone showed up just a few times. Other DNA sequences in this specimen translate into the identical CDR3. The J gene is TRBJ1-1, the V gene TRBV9; tentatively, D is TRBD1 (5 bases). V was cut by 0 bases and J by 4 bases, with 7 bases left in between. The CDR3 runs 13 residues. Germline CDR1 and CDR2: SGDLS and YYNGEE. The CDR3 coding sequence is TGTGCCAGCAGCGTAGGGAGGGGCACTGAAGCTTTCTTT. It encodes CASSVGRGTEAFF.

The chain has TRBV27 and TRBJ1-5, with a possible D match to TRBD1 (5 bases). CDR3 length: 15 amino acids. The germline V and J ends were trimmed by 6 bases and 4 bases, with 16 bases remaining between them. Germline V gene sequence: CDR1 MNHEY, CDR2 SMNVEV (reference sequence). CDR3 coding DNA: TGTGCCAGCAGCAGCGAGGGACTCCGGAATCAGCCCCAGCATTTT. Translating gives CASSSEGLRNQPQHF.

The sample holds a few counts of this clone. The chain joins TRBV20-1 to TRBJ2-1; D gene ambiguous. The V gene lost 7 bases and the J gene lost 4 bases, with 8 bases spanning the gap. CDR1 and CDR2 from the germline V gene are DFQATT and SNEGSKA (reference sequence). The CDR3 spans 11 residues. CDR3 amino acids: CSGIAYNEQFF. Here the CDR3 DNA reads TGCAGTGGTATAGCTTACAATGAGCAGTTCTTC.

This clone was picked up a small number of times. This rearrangement joins TRBV5-6 to TRBJ1-2, with D possibly TRBD1 on 6 matching bases. The CDR3 runs 14 residues. Germline-derived CDR1 and CDR2 are SGHDT and YYEEEE. V gave up 2 bases and J gave up 2 bases, with 10 bases separating them. This CDR3 reads CASSLLQGNYGYTF. The CDR3 DNA reads as TGTGCCAGCAGCTTATTGCAGGGGAACTATGGCTACACCTTC.

This clone came up many times. This rearrangement joins TRBV10-3 to TRBJ2-1; D gene uncertain. The ends were cut back, 4 bases at V and 3 bases at J, with 7 bases in the middle. Germline values: CDR1 ENHRY, CDR2 SYGVKD. This CDR3 contains 13 residues. CDR3 nucleotide sequence: TGTGCCATCAGTGGGGCAGACTACAATGAGCAGTTCTTC. Translating gives CAISGADYNEQFF.

This clone was seen a handful of times. The V and J genes are TRBV28 and TRBJ1-2; D is undetermined. There are 12 residues in the CDR3. Trimming cost V 3 bases and J 4 bases, with 6 bases left between them. Per germline, CDR1 MDHEN and CDR2 SYDVKM. The CDR3 is CASSLESYGYTF. The DNA for the CDR3 is TGTGCCAGCAGTTTGGAAAGCTATGGCTACACCTTC.

This clone has just a few counts. The chain joins TRBV4-3 to TRBJ2-5; D tentatively fits TRBD1 or TRBD2 (5 bases each). CDR1 is LGHNA, CDR2 YSLEER, per germline. The CDR3 is 18 amino acids. Trimming shortened V by 0 bases and J by 1 base, and 18 bases separated the two germline ends. The CDR3 protein is CASSQDRGYPSLQETQYF. CDR3 bases: TGCGCCAGCAGCCAAGATCGGGGCTACCCGAGCCTCCAAGAGACCCAGTACTTC.

There are a few counts of this clone. The CDR3 loop reads CATSRDRDRGYGYTF. The CDR3 DNA is TGTGCCACCAGCAGGGATAGGGACAGGGGCTATGGCTACACCTTC. The chain links TRBV15 to TRBJ1-2, with 10 bases matching TRBD1. Looked up from germline, CDR1 is LNHNV and CDR2 is YYDKDF (reference sequence). The CDR3 is 15 residues long. Trimming removed 3 bases from V and 4 bases from J; junction bases left unmatched: 5.

This clone was seen a handful of times. V and J are TRBV7-2 and TRBJ2-3; possibly TRBD1 or TRBD2 for D (8 bases each). Germline-derived CDR1 and CDR2 are SGHTA and FQGNSA. This CDR3 contains 16 residues. V was pared by 3 bases and J by 4 bases, with 17 bases between. The DNA for the CDR3 is TGTGCCAGCAGCTTCCAGGGGGCGGGAGGACCAGATACGCAGTATTTT. It translates to CASSFQGAGGPDTQYF.

The J gene is TRBJ2-2, the V gene TRBV7-2; D unresolved. Trimming pared 5 bases from V and 6 bases from J, leaving 10 bases between. CDR3 length equals 13 residues. Germline CDR1 is SGHTA and CDR2 is FQGNSA. CDR3 residues: CASSNSLAGELFF. The CDR3 DNA sequence: TGTGCCAGCAGCAACAGCCTAGCCGGGGAGCTGTTTTTT.

V is TRBV4-1 and J is TRBJ2-1; 9 nucleotides match TRBD1. Trimming removed 1 base from V and 5 bases from J; junction bases left unmatched: 9. The CDR3 has 17 residues. CDR1 is MGHRA and CDR2 is YSYEKL in the germline V gene. In nucleotides, the CDR3 is TGCGCCAGCAGCCAAGGGCTCGCCCGGACAGGGGACAATGAGCAGTTCTTC. Amino acids: CASSQGLARTGDNEQFF.

The chain joins TRBV19 to TRBJ1-2; D remains unclear. The CDR3 spans 13 residues. Germline V gene sequence: CDR1 LNHDA, CDR2 SQIVND (reference sequence). The V end was cut by 3 bases, the J end by 4 bases, with 9 bases between. For the CDR3, the DNA is TGTGCCAGTAGTATTGGCCTACTCTATGGCTACACCTTC. This codes for CASSIGLLYGYTF.

The V and J genes are TRBV11-2 and TRBJ1-1; TRBD1 agrees at 7 bases. The CDR3 sequence is 15 residues long. Trimming cost V 1 base and J 4 bases; bases outside gene matches: 6. Germline CDR1 SGHAT, CDR2 FQNNGV. CDR3 DNA sequence: TGTGCCAGCAGCTTAGCCTACACAGGGGTCACTGAAGCTTTCTTT. It translates to CASSLAYTGVTEAFF.

The chain combines TRBV29-1 with TRBJ2-5; D is possibly TRBD1 (6 bases). The CDR3 is made up of 12 amino acids. V gave up 4 bases and J gave up 2 bases, with 8 bases separating them. Per the germline V gene, CDR1 is SQVTM and CDR2 is ANQGSEA. The chain's CDR3 is CSVAGVQETQYF. In DNA, the CDR3 is TGCAGCGTTGCAGGGGTGCAAGAGACCCAGTACTTC.

J is TRBJ1-4 and V is TRBV5-1; no reliable D call. Trimming stripped 0 bases from V and 1 base from J, with 10 bases between. CDR3 size: 16 residues. The germline gives CDR1 SGHRS, CDR2 YFSETQ. CDR3 protein: CASSLDVGRTNEKLFF. CDR3 nucleotide sequence: TGCGCCAGCAGCTTGGACGTCGGTAGAACTAATGAAAAACTGTTTTTT.

The chain couples TRBV18 to TRBJ1-2; D gene ambiguous. CDR3 size: 14 residues. Deletions cut 2 bases from V and 3 bases from J, with 10 bases between. From germline, CDR1 is KGHSH and CDR2 LQKENI. The CDR3 loop reads CASSPYAEDYGYTF. The CDR3 coding sequence is TGTGCCAGCTCACCATATGCAGAAGACTATGGCTACACCTTC.

This clone was counted only a few times. The chain couples TRBV27 to TRBJ2-1; 14 positions agree with TRBD2. CDR1 and CDR2 from the germline V gene are MNHEY and SMNVEV (reference sequence). V was clipped by 3 bases and J by 8 bases; unmatched bases: 21. The CDR3 runs 21 residues. Here the CDR3 DNA reads TGTGCCAGCAGTTTCCTCGGACTAGCGGGAGGTCCCCCGCGGTCGTCCCATGAGCAGTTCTTC. This gives the protein CASSFLGLAGGPPRSSHEQFF.

This clone was picked up a small number of times. The rearrangement joins TRBV19 to TRBJ1-2, with TRBD1 as a possible D gene (5 bases). CDR1 and CDR2 from the germline V gene are LNHDA and SQIVND (reference sequence). The CDR3 is made up of 14 amino acids. V was pared by 9 bases and J by 1 base, with 15 bases between. CDR3: CASQRGRLNYGYTF. The DNA for the CDR3 is TGTGCCAGCCAGAGGGGCAGGCTTAACTATGGCTACACCTTC.

The sample holds a few counts of this clone. This rearrangement joins TRBV5-1 to TRBJ2-7; TRBD1 agrees at 9 bases. The CDR3 contains 16 residues. Germline CDR1 reads SGHRS; CDR2 reads YFSETQ. V lost 0 bases, J lost 2 bases, and 6 bases stayed unmatched. CDR3 in DNA: TGCGCCAGCAGCTTGGGGACAGGGGTTATCACCTACGAGCAGTACTTC. Translation gives CASSLGTGVITYEQYF.

This clone was seen more than once but under ten times. The sample carries other DNA sequences with the same CDR3. The gene calls are TRBV7-2 and TRBJ2-2; D remains unclear. Germline lookup yields CDR1 SGHTA and CDR2 FQGNSA. The CDR3 runs 14 residues. Trimming cost V 0 bases and J 4 bases, with 6 bases left between them. The CDR3 is CASSLAGSTGELFF. The CDR3 DNA reads TGTGCCAGCAGCTTAGCCGGCAGCACCGGGGAGCTGTTTTTT.

This chain joins TRBV7-2 and TRBJ2-1, with 13 bases that match TRBD2. This CDR3 is built from 15 residues. Germline-derived CDR1 and CDR2 are SGHTA and FQGNSA. J lost 4 bases, V lost 6 bases, and 3 bases had no gene match. The CDR3, as DNA: TGTGCCAGCAGACAGGGACTAGCGGGATACAATGAGCAGTTCTTC. This codes for CASRQGLAGYNEQFF.

In this sample, this clone turned up many times. The chain joins TRBV7-9 to TRBJ2-1; D gene unclear. The CDR3 covers 15 residues. V lost 2 bases to trimming and J lost 5 bases, with 13 bases between them. The germline gives CDR1 SEHNR, CDR2 FQNEAQ (reference sequence). CDR3: CASSLFELPNNEQFF. CDR3 coding DNA: TGTGCCAGCAGCTTATTCGAGCTACCAAACAATGAGCAGTTCTTC.